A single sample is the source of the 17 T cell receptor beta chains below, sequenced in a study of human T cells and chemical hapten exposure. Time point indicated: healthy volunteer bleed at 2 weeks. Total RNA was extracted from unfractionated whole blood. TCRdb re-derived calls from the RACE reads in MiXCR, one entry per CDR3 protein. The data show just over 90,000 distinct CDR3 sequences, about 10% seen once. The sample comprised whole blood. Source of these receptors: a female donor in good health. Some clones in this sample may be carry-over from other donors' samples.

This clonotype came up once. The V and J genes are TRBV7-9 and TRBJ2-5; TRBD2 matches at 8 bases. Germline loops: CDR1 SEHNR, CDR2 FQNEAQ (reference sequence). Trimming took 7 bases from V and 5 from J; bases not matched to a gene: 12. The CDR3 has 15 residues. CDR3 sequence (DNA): TGTGCCAGCATCCTCGGGGGACTAGATATGGAGACCCAGTACTTC. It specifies CASILGGLDMETQYF.

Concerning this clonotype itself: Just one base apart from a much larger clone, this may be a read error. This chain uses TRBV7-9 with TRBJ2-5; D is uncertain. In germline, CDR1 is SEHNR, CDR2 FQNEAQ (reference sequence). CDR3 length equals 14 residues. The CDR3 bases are TGTGTCAGCAGCTTAGGCCTGAATTGGGAGACCCAGTACTTC. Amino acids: CVSSLGLNWETQYF.

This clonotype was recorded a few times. The DNA for the CDR3 is TGTGCCAGCAGTGAAGGGAGGGGCAGGGGAAGCAATCAGCCCCAGCATTTT. It translates to CASSEGRGRGSNQPQHF. The chain couples TRBV6-1 to TRBJ1-5; D may be TRBD1 (6 bases). Germline CDR1 reads MNHNS; CDR2 reads SASEGT. V shed 1 base and J shed 1 base, with 14 bases lying between them. The CDR3 has 17 amino acids.

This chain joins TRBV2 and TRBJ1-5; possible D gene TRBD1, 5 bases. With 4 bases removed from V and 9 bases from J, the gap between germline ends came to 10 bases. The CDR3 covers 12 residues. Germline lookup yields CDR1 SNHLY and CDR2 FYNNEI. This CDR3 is CASSGQRRPQHF. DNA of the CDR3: TGTGCCAGCAGTGGACAGCGCCGGCCCCAGCATTTT.

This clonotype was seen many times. In DNA form, the CDR3 reads TGTGCCAGCAGCTTCGGACCCTCCTACGAGCAGTACTTC. It is translated as CASSFGPSYEQYF. The rearrangement joins TRBV7-9 to TRBJ2-7; unclear D gene. The V gene's germline CDR1 is SEHNR and CDR2 FQNEAQ (reference sequence). This CDR3 region has 13 residues. The V end lost 3 bases, the J end lost 0 bases, and 6 bases lay between the germline ends.

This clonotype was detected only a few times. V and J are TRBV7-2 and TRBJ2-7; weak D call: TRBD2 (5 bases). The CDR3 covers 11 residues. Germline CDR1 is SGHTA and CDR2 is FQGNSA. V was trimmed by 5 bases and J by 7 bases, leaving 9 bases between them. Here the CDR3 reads CASSTGLEQYF. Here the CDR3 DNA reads TGTGCCAGCAGCACTGGACTGGAGCAGTACTTC.

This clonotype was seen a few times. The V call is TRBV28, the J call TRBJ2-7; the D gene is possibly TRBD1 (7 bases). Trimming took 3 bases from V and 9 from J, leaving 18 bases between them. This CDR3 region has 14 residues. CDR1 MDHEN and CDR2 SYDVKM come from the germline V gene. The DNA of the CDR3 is TGTGCCAGCAGTTTGCAGCAGGGGGGAACGTGGCAGTACTTC. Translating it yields CASSLQQGGTWQYF.

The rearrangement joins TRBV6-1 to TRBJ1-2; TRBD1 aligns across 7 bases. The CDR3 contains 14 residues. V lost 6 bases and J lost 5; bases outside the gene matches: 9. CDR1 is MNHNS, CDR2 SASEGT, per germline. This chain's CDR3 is CASRISDRLYGYTF. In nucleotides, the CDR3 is TGTGCCAGCAGAATCTCGGACAGGCTGTATGGCTACACCTTC.

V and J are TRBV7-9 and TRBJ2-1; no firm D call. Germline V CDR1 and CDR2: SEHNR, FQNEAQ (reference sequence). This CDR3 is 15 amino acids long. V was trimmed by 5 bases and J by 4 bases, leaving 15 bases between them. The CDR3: CASSPFPGIYNEQFF. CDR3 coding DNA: TGTGCCAGCAGCCCATTTCCGGGTATATACAATGAGCAGTTCTTC.

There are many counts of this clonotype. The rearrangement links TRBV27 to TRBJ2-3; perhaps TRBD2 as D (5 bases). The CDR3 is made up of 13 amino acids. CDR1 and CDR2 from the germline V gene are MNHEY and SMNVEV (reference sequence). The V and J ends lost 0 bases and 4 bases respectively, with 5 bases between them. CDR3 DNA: TGTGCCAGCAGTTTATCGAGGGCAGATACGCAGTATTTT. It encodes CASSLSRADTQYF.

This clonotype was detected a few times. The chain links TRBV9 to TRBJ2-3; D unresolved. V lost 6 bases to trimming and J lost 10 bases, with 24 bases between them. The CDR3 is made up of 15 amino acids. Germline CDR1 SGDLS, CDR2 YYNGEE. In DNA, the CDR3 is TGTGCCAGCAACCCAAGCCTGACTCAACCGGACCCGCAGTATTTT. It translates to CASNPSLTQPDPQYF. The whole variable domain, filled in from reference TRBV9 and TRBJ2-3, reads DSGVTQTPKHLITATGQRVTLRCSPRSGDLSVYWYQQSLDQGLQFLIQYYNGEERAKGNILERFSAQQFPDLHSELNLSSLELGDSALYFCASNPSLTQPDPQYFGPGTRLTVL.

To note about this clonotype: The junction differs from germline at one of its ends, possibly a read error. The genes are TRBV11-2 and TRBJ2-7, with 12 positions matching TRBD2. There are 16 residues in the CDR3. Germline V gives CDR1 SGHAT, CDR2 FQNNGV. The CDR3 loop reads CVSSLPTSGRIYEQYF. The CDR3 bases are TGTGTCAGCAGTCTTCCGACTAGCGGGAGAATCTACGAGCAGTACTTC.

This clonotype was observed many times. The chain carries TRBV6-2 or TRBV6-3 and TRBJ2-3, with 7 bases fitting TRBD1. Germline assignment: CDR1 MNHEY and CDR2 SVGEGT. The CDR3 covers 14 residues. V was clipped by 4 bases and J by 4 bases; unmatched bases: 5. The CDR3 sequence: CASSFPGGSDTQYF. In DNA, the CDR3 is TGTGCCAGCAGTTTCCCAGGGGGTTCAGATACGCAGTATTTT.

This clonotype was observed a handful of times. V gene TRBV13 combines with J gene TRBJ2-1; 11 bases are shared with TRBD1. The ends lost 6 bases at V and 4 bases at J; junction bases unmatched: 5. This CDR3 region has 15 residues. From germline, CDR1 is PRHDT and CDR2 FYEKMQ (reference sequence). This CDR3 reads CASSFGQGAYNEQFF. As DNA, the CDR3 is TGTGCCAGCAGTTTCGGACAGGGGGCATACAATGAGCAGTTCTTC.

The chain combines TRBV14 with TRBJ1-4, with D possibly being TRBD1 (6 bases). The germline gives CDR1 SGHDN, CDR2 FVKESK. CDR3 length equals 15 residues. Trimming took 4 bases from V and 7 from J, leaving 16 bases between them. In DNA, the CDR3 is TGTGCCAGCAGCCGAGGACAGATTCTGGGTGAAAAACTGTTTTTT. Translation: CASSRGQILGEKLFF.

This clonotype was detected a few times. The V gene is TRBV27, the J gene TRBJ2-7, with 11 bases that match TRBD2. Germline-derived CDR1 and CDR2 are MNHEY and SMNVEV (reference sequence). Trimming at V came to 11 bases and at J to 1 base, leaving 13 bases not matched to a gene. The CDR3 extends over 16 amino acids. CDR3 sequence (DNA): TGTGCCTCCTCCCCGGGACTAGCGGATACTTCCTACGAGCAGTACTTC. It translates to CASSPGLADTSYEQYF.

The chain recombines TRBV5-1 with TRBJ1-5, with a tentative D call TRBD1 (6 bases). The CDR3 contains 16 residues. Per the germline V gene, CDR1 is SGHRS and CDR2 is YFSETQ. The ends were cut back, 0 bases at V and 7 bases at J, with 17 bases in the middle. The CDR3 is CASSLEVGGPGQPQHF. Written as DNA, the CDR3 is TGCGCCAGCAGCTTGGAGGTCGGGGGCCCCGGGCAGCCCCAGCATTTT.